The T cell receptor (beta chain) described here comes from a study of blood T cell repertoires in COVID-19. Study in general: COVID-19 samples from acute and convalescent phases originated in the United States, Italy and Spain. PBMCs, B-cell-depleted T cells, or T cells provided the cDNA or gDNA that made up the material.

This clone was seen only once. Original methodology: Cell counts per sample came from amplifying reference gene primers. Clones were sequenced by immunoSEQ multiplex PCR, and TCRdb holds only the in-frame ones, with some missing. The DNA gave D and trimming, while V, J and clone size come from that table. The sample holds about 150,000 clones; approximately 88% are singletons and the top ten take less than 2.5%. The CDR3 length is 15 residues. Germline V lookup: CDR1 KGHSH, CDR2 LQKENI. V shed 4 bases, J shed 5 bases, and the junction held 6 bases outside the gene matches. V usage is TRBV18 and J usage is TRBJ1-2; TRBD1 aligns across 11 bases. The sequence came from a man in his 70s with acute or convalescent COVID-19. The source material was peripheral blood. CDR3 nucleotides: TGTGCCAGCTCACTGGGACAGGGGGTTGAATATGGCTACACCTTC. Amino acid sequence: CASSLGQGVEYGYTF.